The following is a TCR beta chain sequence with its context. The antigen is undetermined. The germline V and J ends were trimmed by 4 bases and 2 bases, with 26 bases remaining between them. Per the germline V gene, CDR1 is MNHEY and CDR2 is SMNVEV (reference sequence). The CDR3 length is 20 residues. This sample is part of a study of siplizumab effects on memory and regulatory T cells. Overall study results and limits: It was never confirmed that proliferating Tregs from siplizumab cultures were suppressive. Memory T cells appeared less diverse than naive cells, which seemed to contribute substantially to alloresponse.

Naive, memory, effector memory and TEMRA subsets that were unstimulated underwent sequencing in three donor pairs. TCRdb keeps only in-frame clones here, not all; method: immunoSEQ multiplex PCR. The sample holds more than 75,000 clones, approximately 97% seen once. Source material: naive CD4+ T cells sorted from blood. The chain joins TRBV27 to TRBJ2-2; D is uncertain. The receptor comes from a human donor in good health. CDR3 sequence (DNA): TGTGCCAGCAGTTCGATGTTAAGTTTGGTGGGCAAGGACAACACCGGGGAGCTGTTTTTT. This encodes CASSSMLSLVGKDNTGELFF.